A selection of T cell receptor beta chains follows, all from one sample in a study of control samples from healthy donors and cancer patients. Measured with immunoSEQ multiplex PCR; TCRdb has only the in-frame clones, and not every one. The table includes over 45,000 clones, around nine tenths detected once. The sample comprised PBMCs. The origin of the receptors is a man in his forties with colorectal cancer. CDR3s include the opening cysteine and the closing phenylalanine or tryptophan. D genes are given only for firm matches. Size is stated for part of the rows, as once, few or many counts, or as a class when the clone is expanded.

d_gene | abundance | j_gene | v_gene | CDR3aa | CDR3nt
- | - | TRBJ1-3 | TRBV20-1 | CSASLDGSGNTIYF | TGCAGTGCTAGTTTGGACGGCTCTGGAAACACCATATATTTT
TRBD1 | - | TRBJ2-5 | TRBV6-5 | CASTPGQGGNQYF | TGTGCCAGCACTCCTGGACAGGGTGGAAACCAGTACTTC
TRBD1 | - | TRBJ1-4 | TRBV28 | CASSFLTGQGGEKLFF | TGTGCCAGCAGTTTCCTGACAGGACAGGGTGGCGAAAAACTGTTTTTT
- | - | TRBJ1-5 | TRBV5-8 | CASSRGLQPQHF | TGTGCCAGCAGCCGGGGATTACAGCCCCAGCATTTT
TRBD1 | - | TRBJ2-7 | TRBV29-1 | CSVGQGSREEQYF | TGCAGCGTGGGACAGGGAAGTCGGGAGGAGCAGTACTTC
- | once | TRBJ1-1 | TRBV11-2 | CASSLLHRISGEAFF | TGTGCCAGCAGCCTACTACATAGGATCAGCGGCGAAGCTTTCTTT
TRBD1 | - | TRBJ1-2 | TRBV5-6 | CASSQRTGDGYTF | TGTGCCAGCAGCCAAAGGACAGGGGATGGCTACACCTTC
- | - | TRBJ2-7 | TRBV2 | CASTSRGGLYEQYF | TGTGCCAGCACGTCTAGAGGCGGGTTGTACGAGCAGTACTTC
- | - | TRBJ2-7 | TRBV7-2 | CASSLEGQRFNSYEQYF | TGTGCCAGCAGCCTTGAAGGACAGCGGTTCAACTCCTACGAGCAGTACTTC
- | - | TRBJ2-7 | TRBV19 | CASSDFGAYYEQYF | TGTGCCAGTAGTGACTTCGGAGCTTACTACGAGCAGTACTTC
- | - | TRBJ1-2 | TRBV7-2 | CASSLGTVVVGYTF | TGTGCCAGCAGCCTAGGGACGGTAGTTGTTGGCTACACCTTC
- | - | TRBJ1-3 | TRBV28 | CASSFRLGGPGNTIYF | TGTGCCAGCAGTTTTCGTCTGGGGGGGCCTGGAAACACCATATATTTT
- | - | TRBJ2-5 | TRBV6-5 | CASSYSLGHETQYF | TGTGCCAGCAGTTACTCATTGGGCCATGAGACCCAGTACTTC
TRBD2 | - | TRBJ2-3 | TRBV9 | CASSVGTSGRAIDTQYF | TGTGCCAGCAGCGTGGGGACTAGCGGGAGGGCCATAGATACGCAGTATTTT
TRBD2 | - | TRBJ2-1 | TRBV4-3 | CASSPGAGGPWDEQFF | TGCGCCAGCAGCCCAGGGGCGGGAGGGCCGTGGGATGAGCAGTTCTTC
TRBD1 | - | TRBJ2-1 | TRBV9 | CASSVARGQGSYNEQFF | TGTGCCAGCAGCGTAGCAAGGGGACAGGGATCCTACAATGAGCAGTTCTTC
TRBD2 | - | TRBJ2-1 | TRBV5-1 | CASSLWASGKNEQFF | TGCGCCAGCAGCTTGTGGGCTAGCGGAAAAAATGAGCAGTTCTTC
TRBD2 | few | TRBJ2-1 | TRBV20-1 | CSASYERGGLANEQFF | TGCAGTGCTAGTTATGAGAGGGGGGGACTAGCGAATGAGCAGTTCTTC
- | - | TRBJ1-6 | TRBV24-1 | CATSDSGKSYNSPLHF | TGTGCCACCAGTGATTCCGGGAAATCCTATAATTCACCCCTCCACTTT
- | - | TRBJ2-1 | TRBV6-2/TRBV6-3 | CASSFGTGMGLYEQFF | TGTGCCAGCAGTTTCGGGACTGGCATGGGGCTCTATGAGCAGTTCTTC
- | - | TRBJ2-5 | TRBV14 | CASSPFETRRETQYF | TGTGCCAGCAGCCCTTTTGAGACTAGAAGAGAGACCCAGTACTTC
- | - | TRBJ1-2 | TRBV28 | CASSRTNYGYTF | TGTGCCAGCAGCAGGACTAACTATGGCTACACCTTC
TRBD1 | - | TRBJ2-7 | TRBV5-8 | CASSLSGQGLPYEQYF | TGTGCCAGCAGCTTGTCCGGACAGGGCCTCCCCTACGAGCAGTACTTC
- | - | TRBJ1-5 | TRBV27 | CASSGSVGEANQPQHF | TGTGCCAGCTCAGGATCTGTGGGAGAGGCCAATCAGCCCCAGCATTTT
- | once | TRBJ2-7 | TRBV25-1 | CASSDRRGPTDEQYF | TGTGCCAGCAGTGACAGGAGGGGGCCCACCGACGAGCAGTACTTC
- | - | TRBJ1-2 | TRBV3-1/TRBV3-2 | CASSQGRHYGCTF | TGTGCCAGCAGCCAAGGTCGTCACTATGGCTGCACCTTC